Each of the 19 T cell receptor beta chains below was sequenced from the same sample in a study of blood T cells in healthy people across ages. The use of a sample-barcoded 5' primer and a J-beta primer mix characterized a second PCR of roughly 7 to 11 cycles. TCRdb re-analysed the 5' RACE reads in MiXCR, keeping a single row per CDR3 protein. The sample yields roughly 1,500,000 distinct CDR3 sequences, approximately 42% seen once. Source material: blood. The receptors here all came from a woman aged 18-29 years in good health.

The chain is built from TRBV2 and TRBJ1-2, with TRBD1 identical over 9 bases. J gave up 3 bases and V 7 bases, and 12 bases lay outside the gene matches. The CDR3 totals 16 residues. Per the germline V gene, CDR1 is SNHLY and CDR2 is FYNNEI. The chain's CDR3 is CASTKERDRVYYGYTF. The DNA for the CDR3 is TGTGCCAGCACTAAAGAGCGGGACAGGGTTTACTATGGCTACACCTTC.

The chain couples TRBV20-1 to TRBJ2-5; D not resolved. Trimming pared 3 bases from V and 2 bases from J, leaving 13 bases between. CDR3 length: 14 residues. Looked up from germline, CDR1 is DFQATT and CDR2 is SNEGSKA (reference sequence). DNA of the CDR3: TGCAGTGCTAGTTCTAGTCCCCTGCAAGAGACCCAGTACTTC. Translating it yields CSASSSPLQETQYF.

J is TRBJ1-2 and V is TRBV6-5, with D tentatively TRBD1 (6 bases). Trimming stripped 10 bases from V and 9 bases from J, with 18 bases between. The CDR3 is 12 residues long. CDR1 and CDR2 from the germline V gene are MNHEY and SVGAGI. CDR3 nucleotide sequence: TGTGCCACCCGAGAACAGGGAATCAGCTACACCTTC. Translated: CATREQGISYTF.

V usage is TRBV6-1 and J usage is TRBJ1-5, with unresolved D. CDR3 length: 15 amino acids. V was shortened by 1 base and J by 5 bases, with 12 bases between the two germline ends. Germline CDR1 MNHNS, CDR2 SASEGT. The CDR3 sequence: CASSEGGGRYQPQHF. The CDR3 DNA reads TGTGCCAGCAGTGAAGGTGGAGGGAGATATCAGCCCCAGCATTTT.

This sequence joins TRBV21-1 and TRBJ2-1; the table calls TRBD1, which could not be checked here. TRBV21-1 is marked as a pseudogene. This CDR3 is 16 amino acids long. This CDR3 reads CASSEDRTLSYNEQFF. As DNA, the CDR3 is TGTGCCAGCAGCGAGGACAGGACCCTCTCCTACAATGAGCAGTTCTTC.

The V gene is TRBV6-2 or TRBV6-3, the J gene TRBJ1-5, with D uncertain. V was trimmed by 6 bases and J by 0 bases, leaving 15 bases between them. Germline-derived CDR1 and CDR2 are MNHEY and SVGEGT. The CDR3 sequence is 16 residues long. The CDR3 DNA follows: TGTGCCAGCAGGAAAGGACGCGGACCTAGCAATCAGCCCCAGCATTTT. Its translation: CASRKGRGPSNQPQHF.

The chain couples TRBV7-9 to TRBJ2-5; D is uncertain. V was shortened by 4 bases and J by 3 bases, with 12 bases between the two germline ends. CDR1 SEHNR and CDR2 FQNEAQ come from the germline V gene (reference sequence). The CDR3 covers 14 residues. The CDR3 coding sequence is TGTGCCAGCAGCTGGCCGGCACTCAAAGAGACCCAGTACTTC. Its protein is CASSWPALKETQYF.

This clonotype was observed once. This rearrangement joins TRBV23-1 to TRBJ2-6; D is unresolved. Being an ORF, TRBV23-1 has a function that is uncertain. The CDR3 runs 16 residues. The ends were cut back, 4 bases at V and 0 bases at J, with 10 bases in the middle. In nucleotides, the CDR3 is TGCGCCAGCAGTCTCACTCTATGCTCTGGGGCCAACGTCCTGACTTTC. Amino acid sequence: CASSLTLCSGANVLTF.

In this sample, this clonotype turned up many times. The chain joins TRBV5-1 to TRBJ2-1; D remains ambiguous. Trimming shortened V by 0 bases and J by 2 bases, and 9 bases separated the two germline ends. The V gene's germline CDR1 is SGHRS and CDR2 YFSETQ. CDR3 length equals 15 residues. CDR3 coding DNA: TGCGCCAGCAGCTTGGAAGGTGGCACCTACAATGAGCAGTTCTTC. Translated: CASSLEGGTYNEQFF.

The V call is TRBV27, the J call TRBJ2-3; 7 bases agree with TRBD1. The V gene end was trimmed by 6 bases and the J gene end by 2 bases; junction bases not matched to a gene: 8. The CDR3 length is 15 residues. Germline V gene lookup returns CDR1 MNHEY and CDR2 SMNVEV (reference sequence). The CDR3 is CASSPTGLSTDTQYF. CDR3 coding DNA: TGTGCCAGCAGCCCGACAGGGCTCTCCACAGATACGCAGTATTTT.

The rearrangement joins TRBV9 to TRBJ2-7, with TRBD2 matching over 8 bases. With 2 bases clipped from V and 2 bases from J, the junction kept 6 bases outside the gene matches. The germline V gene encodes CDR1 SGDLS and CDR2 YYNGEE. This CDR3 has 15 residues. In DNA, the CDR3 is TGTGCCAGCAGCGTCAACATAGCGGGGACCTACGAGCAGTACTTC. Translating gives CASSVNIAGTYEQYF.

This chain's CDR3 is CASTIRDTYEQYF. The CDR3 region has the DNA TGTGCCAGCACCATAAGAGACACCTACGAGCAGTACTTC. V usage is TRBV12-3 or TRBV12-4 and J usage is TRBJ2-7; D remains unclear. The CDR3 is 13 amino acids. Trimming pared 7 bases from V and 2 bases from J, leaving 12 bases between.

This rearrangement joins TRBV4-1 to TRBJ2-2; 13 nucleotides agree with TRBD2. The CDR3 is 19 amino acids. Germline trimming cut 3 bases from V and 0 bases from J; bases unmatched to any gene: 7. Germline V gene data show CDR1 as MGHRA and CDR2 as YSYEKL. The CDR3 DNA sequence: TGCGCCAGCAGCCACCCGACTAGCGGGGGGCAAGCGAACACCGGGGAGCTGTTTTTT. This codes for CASSHPTSGGQANTGELFF.

This clonotype was found a few times. The gene calls are TRBV23-1 and TRBJ2-7; D remains ambiguous. TRBV23-1 is labeled an ORF, and its function is uncertain. V was trimmed by 3 bases and J by 4 bases, leaving 16 bases between them. The CDR3 contains 15 residues. The CDR3 DNA follows: TGCGCCAGCAGTCAGACGATTACAGAGGTTTACGAGCAGTACTTC. Amino acids: CASSQTITEVYEQYF.

This clonotype has more than one count but fewer than ten. The chain employs TRBV2 and TRBJ2-1, with D possibly TRBD2 on 6 matching bases. Germline-derived CDR1 and CDR2 are SNHLY and FYNNEI. Trimming removed 2 bases at V and 8 bases at J, with 16 bases between. This CDR3 has 15 residues. CDR3 DNA: TGTGCCAGCAGTGAAATGGGGATAGCGGTTGATGAGCAGTTCTTC. This encodes CASSEMGIAVDEQFF.

V and J are TRBV6-2 or TRBV6-3 and TRBJ1-5, with 8 bases aligning to TRBD1. The germline CDR1 and CDR2 sequences are MNHEY and SVGEGT. V dropped 4 bases and J dropped 3; count of bases not matched to a gene: 8. The CDR3 length is 16 residues. The CDR3 bases are TGTGCCAGCAGTTGGTCGGGGACAGGTAACAATCAGCCCCAGCATTTT. Its protein product is CASSWSGTGNNQPQHF.

This clonotype turned up a few times. The chain has TRBV5-1 and TRBJ2-4, with 8 positions matching TRBD1. The assigned J gene may be wrong: the sequence end matches TRBJ2-7 better. The CDR3 extends over 12 amino acids. The germline V gene has CDR1 SGHRS and CDR2 YFSETQ. The CDR3 sequence: CASSPGGLEQYF. CDR3 nucleotide sequence: TGCGCCAGCAGCCCAGGGGGCCTCGAGCAGTACTTC.

The chain has TRBV4-1 and TRBJ2-7; D call uncertain. The V end lost 1 base, the J end lost 5 bases, and 6 bases lay between the germline ends. Germline-derived CDR1 and CDR2 are MGHRA and YSYEKL. This CDR3 spans 12 amino acids. The DNA for the CDR3 is TGCGCCAGCAGCCAAGGGAAAGACGAGCAGTACTTC. It specifies CASSQGKDEQYF.

This clonotype was observed a handful of times. The V call is TRBV29-1, the J call TRBJ2-1; TRBD1 agrees at 7 bases. CDR3 length: 14 residues. After removal of 5 bases from V and 3 bases from J, the junction contained 7 bases not matched to a gene. Germline V gives CDR1 SQVTM, CDR2 ANQGSEA. CDR3 sequence (DNA): TGCAGCGTTAAAAACCGGGACAGCTACAATGAGCAGTTCTTC. This codes for CSVKNRDSYNEQFF.